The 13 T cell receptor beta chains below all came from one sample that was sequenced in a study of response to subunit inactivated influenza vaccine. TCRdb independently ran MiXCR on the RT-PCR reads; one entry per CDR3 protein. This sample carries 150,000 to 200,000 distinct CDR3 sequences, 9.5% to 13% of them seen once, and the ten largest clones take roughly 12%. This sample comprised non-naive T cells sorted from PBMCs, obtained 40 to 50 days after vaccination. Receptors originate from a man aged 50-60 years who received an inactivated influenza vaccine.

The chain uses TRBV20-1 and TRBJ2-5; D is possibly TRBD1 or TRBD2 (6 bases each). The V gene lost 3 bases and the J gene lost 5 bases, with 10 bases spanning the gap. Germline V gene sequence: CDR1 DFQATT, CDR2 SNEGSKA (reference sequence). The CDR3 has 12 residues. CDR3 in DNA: TGCAGTGCTAGGGGGGGCGATGAGACCCAGTACTTC. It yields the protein CSARGGDETQYF.

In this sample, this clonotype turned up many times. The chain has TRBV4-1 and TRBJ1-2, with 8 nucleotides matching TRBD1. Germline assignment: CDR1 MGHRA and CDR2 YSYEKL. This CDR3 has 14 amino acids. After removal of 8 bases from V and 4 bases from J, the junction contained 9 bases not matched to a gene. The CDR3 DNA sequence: TGCGCCAGCTCAAGGACAGGGTTGAGCTATGGCTACACCTTC. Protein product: CASSRTGLSYGYTF.

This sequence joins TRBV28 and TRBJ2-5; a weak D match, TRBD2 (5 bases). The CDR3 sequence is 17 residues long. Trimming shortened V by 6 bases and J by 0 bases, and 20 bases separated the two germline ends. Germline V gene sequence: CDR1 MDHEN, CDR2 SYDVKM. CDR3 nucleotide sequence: TGTGCCAGCAGCTCCATGCTACCTCTAGCTAACCAAGAGACCCAGTACTTC. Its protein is CASSSMLPLANQETQYF.

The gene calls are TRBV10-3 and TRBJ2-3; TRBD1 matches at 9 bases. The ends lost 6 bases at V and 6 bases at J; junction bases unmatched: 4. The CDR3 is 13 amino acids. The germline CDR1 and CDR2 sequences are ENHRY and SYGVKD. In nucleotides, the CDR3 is TGTGCCATCAGGATACAGGGGGCGGATACGCAGTATTTT. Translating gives CAIRIQGADTQYF.

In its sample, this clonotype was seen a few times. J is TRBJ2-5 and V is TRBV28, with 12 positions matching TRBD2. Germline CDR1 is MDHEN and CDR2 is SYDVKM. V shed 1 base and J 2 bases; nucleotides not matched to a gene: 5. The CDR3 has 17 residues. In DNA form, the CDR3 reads TGTGCCAGCAGTTTATCCTTTCTAGCGGGGGGGCAAGAGACCCAGTACTTC. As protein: CASSLSFLAGGQETQYF.

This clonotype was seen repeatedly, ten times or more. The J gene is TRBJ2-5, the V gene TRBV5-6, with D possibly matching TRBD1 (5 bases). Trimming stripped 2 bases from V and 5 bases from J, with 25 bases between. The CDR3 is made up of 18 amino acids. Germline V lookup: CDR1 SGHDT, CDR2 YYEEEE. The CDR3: CASSLGHLLVGAGETQYF. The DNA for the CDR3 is TGTGCCAGCAGCTTAGGGCATCTCCTTGTAGGGGCCGGGGAGACCCAGTACTTC.

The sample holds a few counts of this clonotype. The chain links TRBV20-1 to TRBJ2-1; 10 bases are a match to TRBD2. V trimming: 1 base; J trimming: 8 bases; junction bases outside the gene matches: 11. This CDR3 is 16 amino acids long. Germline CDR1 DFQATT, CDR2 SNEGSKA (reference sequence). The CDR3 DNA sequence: TGCAGTGCTAGAGGGGGCCCTAGCGGGAGCGTCTATGAGCAGTTCTTC. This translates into CSARGGPSGSVYEQFF.

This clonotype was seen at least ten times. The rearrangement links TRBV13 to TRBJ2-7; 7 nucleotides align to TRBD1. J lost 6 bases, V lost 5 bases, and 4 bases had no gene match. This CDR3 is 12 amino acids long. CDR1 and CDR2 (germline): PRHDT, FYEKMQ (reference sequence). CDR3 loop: CASSNRDSEQYF. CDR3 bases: TGTGCCAGCAGCAACCGGGACAGCGAGCAGTACTTC.

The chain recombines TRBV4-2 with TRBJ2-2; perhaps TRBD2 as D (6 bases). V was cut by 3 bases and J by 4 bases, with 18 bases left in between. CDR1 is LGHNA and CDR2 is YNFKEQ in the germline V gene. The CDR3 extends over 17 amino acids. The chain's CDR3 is CASSHDFAGGSTGELFF. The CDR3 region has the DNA TGTGCCAGCAGCCACGATTTCGCTGGAGGGAGCACCGGGGAGCTGTTTTTT.

The CDR3 DNA is TGTGCCAGCAGTTTAAATTGGGGGGCTGCCGGGGAGCTGTTTTTT. Translating gives CASSLNWGAAGELFF. The chain recombines TRBV27 with TRBJ2-2; D tentatively reads TRBD1 or TRBD2 (6 bases each). Germline CDR1 and CDR2: MNHEY and SMNVEV (reference sequence). This CDR3 has 15 amino acids. V shed 2 bases and J shed 6 bases, with 13 bases lying between them.

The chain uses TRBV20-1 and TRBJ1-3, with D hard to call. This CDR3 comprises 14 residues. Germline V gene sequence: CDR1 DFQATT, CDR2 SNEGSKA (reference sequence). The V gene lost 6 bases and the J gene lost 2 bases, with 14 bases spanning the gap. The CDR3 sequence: CSALWTEAGNTIYF. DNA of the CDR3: TGCAGTGCACTCTGGACGGAGGCTGGAAACACCATATATTTT.

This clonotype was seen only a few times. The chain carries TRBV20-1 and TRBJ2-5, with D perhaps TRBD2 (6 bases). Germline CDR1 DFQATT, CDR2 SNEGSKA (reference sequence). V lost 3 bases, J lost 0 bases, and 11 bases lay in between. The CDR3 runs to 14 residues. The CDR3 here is CSASGLTYQETQYF. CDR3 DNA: TGCAGTGCTAGCGGACTAACGTACCAAGAGACCCAGTACTTC.

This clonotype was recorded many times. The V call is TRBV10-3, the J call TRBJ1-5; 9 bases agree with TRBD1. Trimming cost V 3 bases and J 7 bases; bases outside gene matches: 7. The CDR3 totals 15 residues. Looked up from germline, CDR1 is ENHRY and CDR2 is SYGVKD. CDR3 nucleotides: TGTGCCATCAGTGAAGGGGACAGGGTGGGACAGCCCCAGCATTTT. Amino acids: CAISEGDRVGQPQHF.